This TCR beta chain was profiled in a study of CD8+ T cells in alopecia areata. RNA was isolated and reverse transcribed to cDNA, the sequencing template. Measured with immunoSEQ multiplex PCR; TCRdb has only the in-frame clones, and not every one. In the table there are around 250,000 clones, roughly 69% of which are singletons. Germline values: CDR1 SQVTM, CDR2 ANQGSEA. The CDR3 covers 13 residues. Trimming left V 7 bases short and J 0 bases short, with 12 bases between. V and J are TRBV29-1 and TRBJ2-5; the D gene is possibly TRBD2 (5 bases). The clonotype originates from a human donor with alopecia areata. This sample comprised CD4+ T cells sorted from blood, obtained at week 0. The CDR3 loop reads CSAVPGYQETQYF. The CDR3 coding sequence is TGCAGCGCGGTCCCGGGGTACCAAGAGACCCAGTACTTC.